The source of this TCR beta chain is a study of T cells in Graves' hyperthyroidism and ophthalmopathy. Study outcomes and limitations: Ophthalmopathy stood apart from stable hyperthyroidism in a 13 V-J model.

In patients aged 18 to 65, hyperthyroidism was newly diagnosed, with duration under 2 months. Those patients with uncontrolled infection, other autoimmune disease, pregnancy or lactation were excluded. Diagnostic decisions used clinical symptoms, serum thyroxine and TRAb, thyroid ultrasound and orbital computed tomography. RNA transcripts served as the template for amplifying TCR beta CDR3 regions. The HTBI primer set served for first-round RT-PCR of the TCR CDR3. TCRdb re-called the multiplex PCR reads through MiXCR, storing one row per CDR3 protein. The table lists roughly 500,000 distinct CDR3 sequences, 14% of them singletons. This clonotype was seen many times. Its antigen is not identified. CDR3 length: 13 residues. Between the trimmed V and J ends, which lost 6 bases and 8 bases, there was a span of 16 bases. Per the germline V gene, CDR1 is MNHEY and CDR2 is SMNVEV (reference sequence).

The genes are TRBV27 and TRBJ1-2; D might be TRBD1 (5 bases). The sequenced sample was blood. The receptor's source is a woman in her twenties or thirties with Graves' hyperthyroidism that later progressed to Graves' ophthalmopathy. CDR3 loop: CASRITGGSGYTF. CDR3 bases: TGTGCCAGCAGGATCACAGGAGGCTCCGGCTACACCTTC.